This is a list of T cell receptor beta chains from one sample in a study of blood T cell repertoires in COVID-19. Assay used: immunoSEQ multiplex PCR; TCRdb lists only in-frame clones, some missing. This table holds approximately 250,000 clones, approximately 90% found once. The sample comprised PBMCs or T cells enriched from blood (not recorded which). The receptors derive from a woman aged 40 to 55 with acute COVID-19. The CDR3 runs from the conserved cysteine through the conserved F or W. The order of the fields is J gene, V gene, D gene, clone size, CDR3 DNA, CDR3 protein. A D gene is named only where the DNA matches it firmly. Clone size is shown for a subset of rows, as once, few, many or a class of expanded clone.

j_gene: TRBJ1-1; v_gene: TRBV5-4; d_gene: .; abundance: .; CDR3nt: TGTGCCAGCAGCTTGAGGGTGGGAGTCACTGAAGCTTTCTTT; CDR3aa: CASSLRVGVTEAFF
j_gene: TRBJ2-1; v_gene: TRBV27; d_gene: TRBD2; abundance: .; CDR3nt: TGTGCCAGCTCGACTAGCGGGAGCCACTACAATGAGCAGTTCTTC; CDR3aa: CASSTSGSHYNEQFF
j_gene: TRBJ1-1; v_gene: TRBV18; d_gene: TRBD1; abundance: .; CDR3nt: TGTGCCAGCTCCACCTACAGGGGTCTCGACCTCGGCACTGAAGCTTTCTTT; CDR3aa: CASSTYRGLDLGTEAFF
j_gene: TRBJ2-1; v_gene: TRBV19; d_gene: TRBD2; abundance: .; CDR3nt: TGTGCCAGTAGTGTACTAGCGGGAAGCAATGAGCAGTTCTTC; CDR3aa: CASSVLAGSNEQFF
j_gene: TRBJ2-3; v_gene: TRBV9; d_gene: .; abundance: .; CDR3nt: TGTGCCAGCAGCGCTGACAGGCAAAGCACAGATACGCAGTATTTT; CDR3aa: CASSADRQSTDTQYF
j_gene: TRBJ1-3; v_gene: TRBV4-3; d_gene: .; abundance: many; CDR3nt: TGCGCCAGCAGCCAAGTCCAGGGAAACACCATATATTTT; CDR3aa: CASSQVQGNTIYF
j_gene: TRBJ2-7; v_gene: TRBV27; d_gene: .; abundance: once; CDR3nt: TGTGCCAGCAGTTTAAGCGTAGGCCACCACGAGCAGTACTTC; CDR3aa: CASSLSVGHHEQYF
j_gene: TRBJ2-1; v_gene: TRBV20-1; d_gene: .; abundance: few; CDR3nt: TGCAGTGCTAGTCAGGGCGGTAATGAGCAGTTCTTC; CDR3aa: CSASQGGNEQFF
j_gene: TRBJ1-1; v_gene: TRBV5-1; d_gene: TRBD1; abundance: few; CDR3nt: TGCGCCAGCAGCGTCCTGACAGGGATGAACACTGAAGCTTTCTTT; CDR3aa: CASSVLTGMNTEAFF
j_gene: TRBJ1-2; v_gene: TRBV30; d_gene: .; abundance: .; CDR3nt: TGTGCCTGGAGTGTCTCCGGGGGCTACACCTTC; CDR3aa: CAWSVSGGYTF
j_gene: TRBJ2-3; v_gene: TRBV28; d_gene: .; abundance: .; CDR3nt: TGTGCCAGCGGTCGGACAACCCTTACTTCGAGAGATACGCAGTATTTT; CDR3aa: CASGRTTLTSRDTQYF
j_gene: TRBJ1-6; v_gene: TRBV7-9; d_gene: TRBD1; abundance: .; CDR3nt: TGTGCCAGCAGCCCGGACAGGGTTGCTAATTCACCCCTCCACTTT; CDR3aa: CASSPDRVANSPLHF
j_gene: TRBJ1-1; v_gene: TRBV18; d_gene: .; abundance: .; CDR3nt: TGTGCCAGCTCACCACCAGGTACAGGTGAAGCTTTCTTT; CDR3aa: CASSPPGTGEAFF
j_gene: TRBJ1-2; v_gene: TRBV19; d_gene: TRBD1; abundance: .; CDR3nt: TGTGCCAGTAGTTCTCCGGGACAGGGGACCTATGGCTACACCTTC; CDR3aa: CASSSPGQGTYGYTF
j_gene: TRBJ2-2; v_gene: TRBV7-9; d_gene: .; abundance: .; CDR3nt: TGTGCCAGCACCGTGGATGGGCACGGGGAGCTGTTTTTT; CDR3aa: CASTVDGHGELFF
j_gene: TRBJ2-7; v_gene: TRBV6-5; d_gene: TRBD2; abundance: .; CDR3nt: TGTGCCAGCAGTAGACTAGCGACTAACTACGAGCAGTACTTC; CDR3aa: CASSRLATNYEQYF
j_gene: TRBJ2-1; v_gene: TRBV27; d_gene: TRBD1; abundance: .; CDR3nt: TGTGCCAGCAGTTTGGAACAGGGGTCTTTGCACAATGAGCAGTTCTTC; CDR3aa: CASSLEQGSLHNEQFF
j_gene: TRBJ1-4; v_gene: TRBV9; d_gene: TRBD1; abundance: once; CDR3nt: TGTGCCAGCAGCCCCTATGACAGGGGGAATGAAAAACTGTTTTTT; CDR3aa: CASSPYDRGNEKLFF
j_gene: TRBJ1-1; v_gene: TRBV19; d_gene: .; abundance: once; CDR3nt: TGTGCCACCTCTTCCTCCCCTGCAGTGGGGGGTAGAGACACTGAAGCTTTCTTT; CDR3aa: CATSSSPAVGGRDTEAFF
j_gene: TRBJ1-2; v_gene: TRBV18; d_gene: TRBD1; abundance: .; CDR3nt: TGTGCCAGCTCACCCAGCCGGACAGGGGACTATGGCTACACCTTC; CDR3aa: CASSPSRTGDYGYTF